These T cell receptor beta chains were read from a single sample in a study of T cells of healthy individuals. TCRdb passed the 5' RACE reads through MiXCR, listing each CDR3 protein once. The sample lists 50,000 to 55,000 distinct CDR3 sequences, roughly 14% occurring once. The source of these receptors is a human donor in good health. Both conserved end residues are part of each CDR3. D genes are given only for firm matches. Size tells how often a clone was seen (once, few, many) or the class of an expanded clone, and some rows leave it out.

abundance | j_gene | d_gene | v_gene | CDR3nt | CDR3aa
many | TRBJ1-2 | NA | TRBV4-3 | TGCGCCAGCAGCCCCACATATAACTATGGCTACACCTTC | CASSPTYNYGYTF
few | TRBJ1-1 | NA | TRBV18 | TGTGCCAGCTCACCACCGCAGGGTGTTCTCACTGAAGCTTTCTTT | CASSPPQGVLTEAFF
NA | TRBJ2-1 | TRBD2 | TRBV29-1 | TGCAGCGTTTCCGGACTAGCGGGGGGGCATAATGAGCAGTTCTTC | CSVSGLAGGHNEQFF
NA | TRBJ2-2 | TRBD1 | TRBV5-5 | TGTGCCAGCAGTTCTACCGGGACAGGGATTCTCGACTTGAACACCGGGGAGCTGTTTTTT | CASSSTGTGILDLNTGELFF
few | TRBJ1-2 | NA | TRBV27 | TGTGCCAGCAGTTTCAGGAGGACGGGAGATGGCTACACCTTC | CASSFRRTGDGYTF
few | TRBJ2-1 | NA | TRBV29-1 | TGCAGCGTCAGAATGCGGGTAAATCCTAGCAATGAGCAGTTCTTC | CSVRMRVNPSNEQFF
NA | TRBJ2-5 | TRBD1 | TRBV20-1 | TGCAGTGCTAGAGCAGACCGGACAGGGGAAAAAGAGACCCAGTACTTC | CSARADRTGEKETQYF
many | TRBJ2-4 | NA | TRBV18 | TGTGCCAGCTCACGCCCGGGCGAGCCGGCCAAAAACATTCAGTACTTC | CASSRPGEPAKNIQYF
many | TRBJ2-2 | NA | TRBV30 | TGTGCCTGGAGTACCGGAGGAGGGGGTACCGGGGAGCTGTTTTTT | CAWSTGGGGTGELFF
many | TRBJ2-7 | NA | TRBV4-1 | TGCGCCAGCAGCCAGCCAGGGTTTCAGGGCGAGCAGTACTTC | CASSQPGFQGEQYF
NA | TRBJ1-2 | TRBD1 | TRBV9 | TGTGCCAGCAGCCCACAGACAGGGATGATTGGGCAATATGGCTACACCTTC | CASSPQTGMIGQYGYTF
few | TRBJ2-3 | NA | TRBV24-1 | TGTGCCACCGCGGCAGGCACAGATACGCAGTATTTT | CATAAGTDTQYF
few | TRBJ1-6 | TRBD1 | TRBV18 | TGTGCCAGCTCACCGGGGACAGGGAATACGAATTCACCCCTCCACTTT | CASSPGTGNTNSPLHF
few | TRBJ1-1 | NA | TRBV7-8 | TGTGCCAGCAGCTCCGAGACACTCATGAACACTGAAGCTTTCTTT | CASSSETLMNTEAFF
NA | TRBJ2-1 | NA | TRBV6-2/TRBV6-3 | TGTGCCAGCGGTTACACGACAGTTCCCTATTTAAGTGAGCAGTTCTTC | CASGYTTVPYLSEQFF
NA | TRBJ2-5 | TRBD2 | TRBV10-2 | TGCGCCAGCAGTGCAGCGGGGAAACAAGAGACCCAGTACTTC | CASSAAGKQETQYF
NA | TRBJ2-1 | NA | TRBV24-1 | TGTGCCACCAGCTCCGGTAGGGTCTACAATGAGCAGTTCTTC | CATSSGRVYNEQFF
few | TRBJ2-1 | NA | TRBV9 | TGTGCCAGCAGCGTAGAAGGCTATCTTAGCTCCTACAATGAGCAGTTCTTC | CASSVEGYLSSYNEQFF
many | TRBJ2-7 | TRBD1 | TRBV10-3 | TGTGCCATCTCTTCCGGGACAGGGGCCTACGAGCAGTACTTC | CAISSGTGAYEQYF
few | TRBJ1-5 | TRBD1 | TRBV19 | TGTGCCAGTTCCGGGACAGGGGGTATTAGCAATCAGCCCCAGCATTTT | CASSGTGGISNQPQHF
NA | TRBJ2-2 | NA | TRBV21-1 | TGTGCCAGCAGCCCCTCACGGAGGGACACCGGGGAGCTGTTTTTT | CASSPSRRDTGELFF
NA | TRBJ1-5 | TRBD1 | TRBV11-2 | TGTGCCAGCATGCCCCAGACAGGGGATAGCAATCAGCCCCAGCATTTT | CASMPQTGDSNQPQHF
NA | TRBJ2-1 | NA | TRBV12-3/TRBV12-4 | TGTGCCAGCAGTTTAGCGGGGGGGGCCGGGAATGAGCAGTTCTTC | CASSLAGGAGNEQFF
many | TRBJ2-1 | NA | TRBV4-3 | TGCGCCAGCAGCCAAGATGCTGCGTGGGACAATGAGCAGTTCTTC | CASSQDAAWDNEQFF
NA | TRBJ2-7 | NA | TRBV5-1 | TGCGCCAGCAGCGCAAACGGGGACGAGCAGTACTTC | CASSANGDEQYF
NA | TRBJ2-3 | TRBD1 | TRBV6-5 | TGTGCCAGCGGACGCGGACAGGGGGTTATAGATACGCAGTATTTT | CASGRGQGVIDTQYF
many | TRBJ2-6 | TRBD1 | TRBV6-1 | TGTGCCAGCAGTGTTAAGGGGGCTACTGTCTCTGGGGCCAACGTCCTGACTTTC | CASSVKGATVSGANVLTF
many | TRBJ1-2 | TRBD1 | TRBV20-1 | TGCAGTGCACCCCAGGGGGCGGACGGCTACACCTTC | CSAPQGADGYTF
NA | TRBJ1-4 | TRBD1 | TRBV5-1 | TGCGCCAGCAGCGCCGGGACAGCGAATGAAAAACTGTTTTTT | CASSAGTANEKLFF
few | TRBJ1-4 | TRBD1 | TRBV19 | TGTGCCAGTAGTATGGACAGGGATGAAAAACTGTTTTTT | CASSMDRDEKLFF
many | TRBJ2-5 | NA | TRBV11-2 | TGTGCCAGCAGCTTAGAGAAGTCGGAGACCCAGTACTTC | CASSLEKSETQYF
NA | TRBJ2-1 | NA | TRBV20-1 | TGCAGTGCTAGAGTTAGGAGCGCGCAGTTCTTC | CSARVRSAQFF
NA | TRBJ2-5 | NA | TRBV10-3 | TGTGCCACCGGACAAGAGACCCAGTACTTC | CATGQETQYF
NA | TRBJ2-1 | NA | TRBV12-3/TRBV12-4 | TGTGCCAGCAGTTTTACTACTCACAATGAGCAGTTCTTC | CASSFTTHNEQFF
few | TRBJ2-5 | TRBD1 | TRBV10-3 | TGTGCCATCAGTGACCGGGATGGCAGGGGGTGGGAGACCCAGTACTTC | CAISDRDGRGWETQYF
few | TRBJ1-2 | TRBD1 | TRBV4-3 | TGCGCCAGCAGCCTAGACAGGGGAACTAACTATGGCTACACCTTC | CASSLDRGTNYGYTF
few | TRBJ1-1 | TRBD1 | TRBV7-9 | TGTGCCAGCAGCTACAGGGGGGACACTGAAGCTTTCTTT | CASSYRGDTEAFF
NA | TRBJ2-3 | TRBD1 | TRBV7-6 | TGTGCCAGCAGCCCAAGGGACAGCCGAGATACGCAGTATTTT | CASSPRDSRDTQYF
NA | TRBJ1-1 | NA | TRBV4-3 | TGCGCCAGCAGCCACCAGGGTGAGAACACTGAAGCTTTCTTT | CASSHQGENTEAFF
many | TRBJ1-2 | NA | TRBV6-2/TRBV6-3 | TGTGCCAGCACCCCTCATGATGACTTCTATGGCTACACCTTC | CASTPHDDFYGYTF
many | TRBJ2-1 | NA | TRBV15 | TGTGCCACCAGCACCGGCTACAATGAGCAGTTCTTC | CATSTGYNEQFF
few | TRBJ1-6 | NA | TRBV7-2 | TGTGCCAGCAGCTGGGAAACCGGGAGAACGTCACCCCTCCACTTT | CASSWETGRTSPLHF
many | TRBJ2-2 | NA | TRBV19 | TGTGCCAGTAGTGGGGCGTGGGGAACGAACACCGGGGAGCTGTTTTTT | CASSGAWGTNTGELFF
NA | TRBJ2-3 | NA | TRBV4-3 | TGCGCCAGCAGCCAGGCCTATGACAGCCGGACAGATACGCAGTATTTT | CASSQAYDSRTDTQYF
many | TRBJ2-3 | TRBD1 | TRBV2 | TGTGCCAGCAGAGCTAGGACAGGGGGCACAGATACGCAGTATTTT | CASRARTGGTDTQYF
many | TRBJ2-3 | TRBD2 | TRBV12-3/TRBV12-4 | TGTGCCAGCAGCTTAGGCCTAGCGGGGGGTTCCACAGATACGCAGTATTTT | CASSLGLAGGSTDTQYF
many | TRBJ1-1 | NA | TRBV5-4 | TGTGCCAGCAGCTTGGTGTTGGGGAAGGGTACTGAAGCTTTCTTT | CASSLVLGKGTEAFF
few | TRBJ2-7 | NA | TRBV27 | TGTGCCAGTCCTCGGGGCTACGAGCAGTACTTC | CASPRGYEQYF
many | TRBJ1-1 | NA | TRBV7-3 | TGTGCCAGCAGCTTAATCCGCAACACTGAAGCTTTCTTT | CASSLIRNTEAFF
NA | TRBJ2-1 | NA | TRBV9 | TGTGCCAGCAGCGTAGAGGGGGGATTAATCAATGAGCAGTTCTTC | CASSVEGGLINEQFF
NA | TRBJ2-5 | NA | TRBV29-1 | TGCAGCGTTGTGCCCCCCGGTAGGGGTCGGTTCGAGGAGACCCAGTACTTC | CSVVPPGRGRFEETQYF